A selection of T cell receptor beta chains follows, all from one sample in a study of shared clonotypes between healthy human individuals. Profiled with immunoSEQ multiplex PCR; TCRdb holds only in-frame clones, not every one. The sample yields 900,000 to 1,200,000 clones, around three quarters seen once. The specimen sequenced was memory CD4+ T cells from PBMCs. Receptors originate from a man younger than 35 in good health. Some clones in this sample may be carry-over from other donors' samples. Both conserved end residues are part of each CDR3. The D gene is left open where the match is weak.

>TRBJ2-7|15|TRBD2|TRBV28
CASSSPSGGSYEQYF
>TRBJ2-5|17|NA|TRBV5-4
CASSPRGLGAGRETQYF
>TRBJ1-2|17|NA|TRBV11-2
CASSSLKTDLSNYGYTF
>TRBJ2-3|14|NA|TRBV5-1
CASSRGEHTDTQYF
>TRBJ2-6|18|TRBD2|TRBV5-1
CASSLRSAGLTGANVLTF
>TRBJ2-1|16|TRBD2|TRBV29-1
CSATISGGFSYNEQFF
>TRBJ2-3|16|NA|TRBV7-2
CASSFLASPSTDTQYF
>TRBJ1-2|14|NA|TRBV7-2
CASSLEQGSDGYTF
>TRBJ2-7|15|NA|TRBV4-1
CASSQGSGPSYEQYF
>TRBJ2-4|16|TRBD2|TRBV30
CAWTPAGALAKNIQYF
>TRBJ2-6|15|NA|TRBV6-6
CASSFQGSGANVLTF
>TRBJ1-5|14|NA|TRBV6-1
CASSKDSWDQPQHF
>TRBJ1-4|14|TRBD1|TRBV2
CASSDGTGNEKLFF
>TRBJ1-2|15|NA|TRBV4-3
CASSLLVRGENGYTF
>TRBJ2-7|15|TRBD1|TRBV7-2
CASSSTGGKSYEQYF
>TRBJ1-2|12|NA|TRBV30
CAWSVGDYGYTF
>TRBJ2-3|14|TRBD1|TRBV28
CASSMGQDTDTQYF
>TRBJ1-6|13|NA|TRBV30
CAWSLLGRSPLHF
>TRBJ1-2|16|NA|TRBV15
CATSRGQGLYLDGYTF
>TRBJ2-1|17|TRBD2|TRBV4-2
CASSRELSEWGGGEQFF
>TRBJ2-7|14|TRBD1|TRBV29-1
CSVDSTTGGTEQYF
>TRBJ1-1|15|NA|TRBV4-2
CASSQGRAPNTEAFF
>TRBJ1-1|14|TRBD1|TRBV2
CASRIGTDYTEAFF
>TRBJ1-3|13|NA|TRBV25-1
CASSAQTGNTIYF
>TRBJ2-5|14|NA|TRBV5-1
CASSSGESRETQYF
>TRBJ1-3|15|NA|TRBV5-1
CASSFADLSGNTIYF
>TRBJ2-1|14|NA|TRBV12-5
CASGLGGSSNEQFF
>TRBJ2-1|14|TRBD2|TRBV5-1
CASSPGGSYNEQFF
>TRBJ2-1|15|NA|TRBV7-3
CASSPGADSYNEQFF
>TRBJ2-3|16|TRBD1|TRBV14
CASSTPLDRGIDTQYF
>TRBJ2-2|15|NA|TRBV7-2
CASSLAPVNTGELFF
>TRBJ2-1|12|TRBD1|TRBV6-1
CASSARGNEQFF
>TRBJ1-1|15|NA|TRBV14
CASSQRRAFVTEAFF
>TRBJ2-7|15|NA|TRBV28
CASSPLGAASYEQYF
>TRBJ1-1|15|NA|TRBV13
CASSLGAKMNTEAFF
>TRBJ1-1|13|NA|TRBV27
CASSLFRGTEAFF
>TRBJ2-7|15|NA|TRBV4-2
CASSQVGEYSYEQYF
>TRBJ1-3|17|NA|TRBV30
CAWSVTRSTHSGNTIYF
>TRBJ1-3|15|NA|TRBV6-6
CASSPDGSSGNTIYF
>TRBJ2-7|13|NA|TRBV25-1
CASSDHTGHEQYF
>TRBJ1-2|15|TRBD1|TRBV2
CASSEQGRVNYGYTF
>TRBJ2-5|16|TRBD2|TRBV18
CASSPGVASGQETQYF
>TRBJ2-3|18|TRBD2|TRBV29-1
CSVDGQGLRTSGTDTQYF
>TRBJ2-7|15|NA|TRBV28
CASSNSGRSPYEQYF
>TRBJ2-2|15|NA|TRBV7-2
CASSLQMTTTGELFF
>TRBJ1-2|13|NA|TRBV6-5
CASRADTSYGYTF
>TRBJ2-7|11|NA|TRBV20-1
CSAIPSSEQYF
>TRBJ2-1|15|NA|TRBV7-2
CASSPQAEAYNEQFF
>TRBJ2-2|17|TRBD1|TRBV12-5
CASGLVLGTGVTGELFF
>TRBJ2-7|15|NA|TRBV4-3
CASSRGRGFPYEQYF
>TRBJ1-5|16|NA|TRBV4-2
CASSQEEGTSNQPQHF
>TRBJ2-6|16|NA|TRBV5-1
CASSPPSTGGANVLTF
>TRBJ1-5|14|NA|TRBV6-1
CASSLRRSNQPQHF
>TRBJ2-7|16|TRBD1|TRBV4-2
CASSQDNRGISYEQYF